The 10 T cell receptor beta chains below come from one sample, sequenced in a study of control samples from healthy donors and cancer patients. Measured with immunoSEQ multiplex PCR; TCRdb has only the in-frame clones, and not every one. Of about 130,000 clones detected, about 94% appear once; the ten largest clones hold 11% to 15%. The material sequenced was PBMCs. The receptors derive from a man aged 55 to 70 with colorectal cancer.

This clone was seen just once. CDR3 bases: TGTGCCAGCTCACCCCCCAGCGGGGGGGAGATCGGGGAGCTGTTTTTT. It codes for CASSPPSGGEIGELFF. The V call is TRBV18, the J call TRBJ2-2, with 10 bases matching TRBD2. This CDR3 is 16 amino acids long. Per germline, CDR1 KGHSH and CDR2 LQKENI. Trimming took 3 bases from V and 7 from J; bases not matched to a gene: 8.

This clone was seen only once. The chain has TRBV5-4 and TRBJ2-3; 12 bases line up with TRBD2. Losses at the gene ends were 7 bases for V and 5 bases for J; bases not matched to a gene: 8. This CDR3 region has 15 residues. In germline, CDR1 is SGHNT, CDR2 YYREEE (reference sequence). Written as DNA, the CDR3 is TGTGCCAGCCGAGCTAGCGGGGGGGCCATAGATACGCAGTATTTT. Translation: CASRASGGAIDTQYF. Drawing the rest from reference TRBV5-4 and TRBJ2-3, the complete variable domain is ETGVTQSPTHLIKTRGQQVTLRCSSQSGHNTVSWYQQALGQGPQFIFQYYREEENGRGNFPPRFSGLQFPNYSSELNVNALELDDSALYLCASRASGGAIDTQYFGPGTRLTVL.

The chain carries TRBV5-1 and TRBJ2-6; 9 nucleotides line up with TRBD2. CDR3 length: 16 residues. Losses at the gene ends were 3 bases for V and 5 bases for J; bases not matched to a gene: 6. Germline V gene lookup returns CDR1 SGHRS and CDR2 YFSETQ. Here the CDR3 DNA reads TGCGCCAGCAGCTCGGCGGGAGGGGTCTGGGCCAACGTCCTGACTTTC. It codes for CASSSAGGVWANVLTF.

A single count supports this clone. This sequence joins TRBV4-1 and TRBJ2-7, with 9 nucleotides matching TRBD1. The CDR3 totals 15 residues. Trimming at V came to 4 bases and at J to 5 bases, leaving 9 bases not matched to a gene. Germline V gene data show CDR1 as MGHRA and CDR2 as YSYEKL. The CDR3: CASSPPGQGFDEQYF. The CDR3 DNA reads as TGCGCCAGCAGCCCCCCGGGACAGGGCTTCGACGAGCAGTACTTC.

The chain uses TRBV25-1 and TRBJ1-5; 7 bases match TRBD1. V shed 5 bases, J shed 6 bases, and the junction held 7 bases outside the gene matches. Germline CDR1 and CDR2: MGHDK and SYGVNS. The CDR3 is 14 residues long. CDR3 in DNA: TGTGCCAGCAGTTCGACAGGGTCGAGTCAGCCCCAGCATTTT. The encoded protein is CASSSTGSSQPQHF.

This sequence joins TRBV10-2 and TRBJ1-5; D gene unclear. CDR3 size: 16 residues. CDR1 is WSHSY and CDR2 is SAAADI in the germline V gene. V lost 2 bases and J 2 bases, leaving 13 bases between the germline ends. The CDR3 protein is CASSEGDPRGNQPQHF. The CDR3 DNA follows: TGCGCCAGCAGTGAGGGAGACCCCCGGGGCAATCAGCCCCAGCATTTT.

The chain employs TRBV10-2 and TRBJ2-2; 8 bases are shared with TRBD1. With V trimmed by 5 bases and J by 3 bases, 5 bases remained unmatched. Germline lookup yields CDR1 WSHSY and CDR2 SAAADI. CDR3 length equals 15 residues. DNA for the CDR3: TGCGCCAGCAGTCAAGGACAGGGAGACACCGGGGAGCTGTTTTTT. This encodes CASSQGQGDTGELFF.

V is TRBV6-5 and J is TRBJ2-5; possible D gene TRBD2, 5 bases. The CDR3 is 15 residues long. V lost 0 bases, J lost 2 bases, and 10 bases lay in between. Per the germline V gene, CDR1 is MNHEY and CDR2 is SVGAGI. The CDR3 reads CASSYSILAQETQYF. CDR3 nucleotides: TGTGCCAGCAGTTACTCGATTCTAGCTCAAGAGACCCAGTACTTC.

The chain carries TRBV5-6 and TRBJ2-1; perhaps TRBD2 as D (5 bases). The V and J ends lost 0 bases and 7 bases respectively, with 8 bases between them. The germline V gene has CDR1 SGHDT and CDR2 YYEEEE. The CDR3 runs to 13 residues. In DNA, the CDR3 is TGTGCCAGCAGCTTGGGAGGGCCGAATGAGCAGTTCTTC. Its translation: CASSLGGPNEQFF.

The rearrangement uses TRBV12-3 or TRBV12-4 and TRBJ1-2, with a weak D call TRBD1 (6 bases). The CDR3 is 11 amino acids. The V gene lost 8 bases and the J gene lost 7 bases, with 11 bases spanning the gap. In DNA, the CDR3 is TGTGCCAGCGGGACACGGGGTGGCTACACCTTC. Amino acids: CASGTRGGYTF.